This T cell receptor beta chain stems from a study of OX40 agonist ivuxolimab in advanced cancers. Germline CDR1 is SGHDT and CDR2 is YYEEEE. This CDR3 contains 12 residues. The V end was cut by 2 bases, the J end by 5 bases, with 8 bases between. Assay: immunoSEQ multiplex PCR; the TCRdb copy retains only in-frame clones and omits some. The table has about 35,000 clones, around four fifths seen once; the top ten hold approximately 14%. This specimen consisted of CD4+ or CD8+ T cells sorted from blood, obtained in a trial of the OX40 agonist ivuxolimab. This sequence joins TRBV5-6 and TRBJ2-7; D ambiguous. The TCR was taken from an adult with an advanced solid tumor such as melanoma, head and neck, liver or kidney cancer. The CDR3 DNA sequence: TGTGCCAGCAGCTTTAAGGGAAACGAGCAGTACTTC. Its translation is CASSFKGNEQYF.